This T cell receptor beta chain was documented in a study of control samples from healthy donors and cancer patients. Germline assignment: CDR1 MNHEY and CDR2 SVGAGI. The CDR3 has 12 residues. V shed 6 bases and J shed 4 bases, with 10 bases lying between them. Sequenced by immunoSEQ multiplex PCR; TCRdb stores in-frame clones only, minus some. The data contain over 100,000 clones, 90% of them seen just once; the ten biggest clones take up around 2.5%. This chain links TRBV6-5 with TRBJ2-7, with D tentatively TRBD2 (5 bases). Sequenced material: blood. This sequence was found in a man aged 35 to 55 in good health. The CDR3 region has the DNA TGTGCCAGCAGGACTCCGGGATACGAGCAGTACTTC. The encoded protein is CASRTPGYEQYF.